This T cell receptor beta chain was sequenced for a study of blood T cell repertoires in COVID-19 (dated by TCRdb to the early 2020s). Notes on the research overall: Collaborator samples came from the United States, Italy and Spain and covered acute and convalescent phases of COVID-19. The material from the prospective study consisted of cDNA or gDNA derived from T cells, B-cell-depleted T cells, or PBMCs. The samples were drawn from the first 160 participants of the ongoing ImmuneRACE study and from 1,254 subjects provided by 6 global collaborators. Subjects who had been exposed to COVID-19, were actively infected with it, or had recovered from it provided the deeply sampled blood TCRbeta repertoires that made up the dataset. Where available, HLA class I and class II types were taken from metadata supplied by the sample provider and were not determined by assay-based typing. The repertoires were made available in a free public database intended to serve as a resource for research on the immune response to SARS-CoV-2. The sample metadata nearly always contained a de-identified subject ID, COVID-19 status, age in years and sex. General findings and caveats noted by the study authors: The quantity of clinical and demographic metadata differed by source and by participant and was supplied without curation.

Of note for this clone: This receptor's antigen is unknown. The record has no base qualities; no much larger clone is one base away.

TCRbeta CDR3 regions were amplified from genomic DNA by means of the immunoSEQ Assay, a bias-controlled multiplex PCR. Per the source publication's procedure: Nucleated cell counts per sample were estimated from amplification of reference gene primers within the assay. To quantify the absolute abundance of each unique TCRbeta CDR3 rearrangement, sequence reads were collapsed and filtered. Productive Simpson clonality was computed per sample as the square root of Simpson's diversity index over productive rearrangements. TCRdb retrieved this table from immuneACCESS and kept in-frame rearrangements only. Not all clones are present; in checked studies, unresolved V genes account for under half, and no reason is known for the remainder. The V and J calls and clone size are taken from that table; D and trimming were inferred from the DNA. This sample lists about 210,000 clones; about 90% were detected once. The ten top clones hold 0.75% to 0.9% of the sample.

The collaborating institutions used their own protocols to collect whole blood in K2EDTA tubes. For TCRbeta analysis, collaborators shipped samples as frozen whole blood, isolated PBMCs, or DNA extracted from either of those sample types. The clonotype was recovered from a woman in her 70s with acute or convalescent COVID-19. Sequenced sample: peripheral blood.

The nucleotide sequence is given as TGCAGCGGTAGGAGGGAGGCGTACAATGAGCAGTTCTTC. This is translated as CSGRREAYNEQFF. This chain is built from TRBV29-1 and TRBJ2-1; tentative D gene TRBD2, with 6 bases matching. V is reduced by 7 bases and J by 4 bases, leaving a spacing of 14 bases between them. The CDR3 covers 13 residues, taking in both the cysteine and the phenylalanine. Left in the record is the CDR3 DNA by itself, 39 bases read in frame from the first base. In the germline V gene, CDR1 corresponds to SQVTM and CDR2 to ANQGSEA.